Shown below are 20 T cell receptor beta chains from a single sample sequenced in a study of CD8+ T cells in alopecia areata. In each case, RNA was isolated and then reverse transcribed into cDNA as the sequencing template. Profiled with immunoSEQ multiplex PCR; TCRdb holds only in-frame clones, not every one. The data contain 200,000 to 250,000 clones, roughly 57% of them seen just once; the ten biggest clones take up under 0.5%. Sequencing was performed on CD4+ T cells sorted from blood, taken at week 0. These receptors were obtained from a human donor with alopecia areata.

The chain has TRBV4-2 and TRBJ2-7, with TRBD2 identical over 7 bases. CDR1 and CDR2 from the germline V gene are LGHNA and YNFKEQ. The ends lost 4 bases at V and 0 bases at J; junction bases unmatched: 9. The CDR3 spans 16 residues. In DNA, the CDR3 is TGTGCCAGCAGCCCAAATTACGGGGGGAGCTCCTACGAGCAGTACTTC. Amino acid sequence: CASSPNYGGSSYEQYF.

In this sample, this clone turned up a few times. The chain employs TRBV6-5 and TRBJ2-7; 9 nucleotides align to TRBD1. The V gene end was trimmed by 5 bases and the J gene end by 4 bases; junction bases not matched to a gene: 6. CDR3 length equals 14 residues. Germline V gene data show CDR1 as MNHEY and CDR2 as SVGAGI. CDR3 nucleotide sequence: TGTGCCAGCAGTCCGGACAGGGGTTATTACGAGCAGTACTTC. It translates to CASSPDRGYYEQYF.

Regarding this clone: Other DNA sequences in the sample encode the same CDR3. The chain couples TRBV29-1 to TRBJ1-1; D call uncertain. The CDR3 length is 12 residues. The germline V gene has CDR1 SQVTM and CDR2 ANQGSEA. Trimming took 4 bases from V and 1 from J, leaving 7 bases between them. CDR3 residues: CSVAGGNTEAFF. CDR3 DNA sequence: TGCAGCGTTGCCGGCGGGAACACTGAAGCTTTCTTT.

This clone appeared a few times. This chain links TRBV19 with TRBJ2-2; D gene ambiguous. The V and J ends lost 3 bases and 3 bases respectively, with 8 bases between them. Germline V CDR1 and CDR2: LNHDA, SQIVND (reference sequence). The CDR3 consists of 14 residues. The CDR3 region has the DNA TGTGCCAGTAGTATTAATAGCTACACCGGGGAGCTGTTTTTT. It translates to CASSINSYTGELFF. Full variable domain (outside the CDR3, taken from reference TRBV19 and TRBJ2-2): DGGITQSPKYLFRKEGQNVTLSCEQNLNHDAMYWYRQDPGQGLRLIYYSQIVNDFQKGDIAEGYSVSREKKESFPLTVTSAQKNPTAFYLCASSINSYTGELFFGEGSRLTVL.

V and J are TRBV30 and TRBJ1-2; D is possibly TRBD1 (6 bases). The V gene's germline CDR1 is GTSNPN and CDR2 SVGIG (reference sequence). CDR3 length equals 13 residues. The V end lost 3 bases, the J end lost 0 bases, and 8 bases lay between the germline ends. The CDR3 protein is CAWRGATNYGYTF. CDR3 sequence (DNA): TGTGCCTGGAGGGGGGCAACTAACTATGGCTACACCTTC.

The chain recombines TRBV9 with TRBJ1-1, with D possibly matching TRBD1 (6 bases). The ends were cut back, 3 bases at V and 0 bases at J, with 12 bases in the middle. The CDR3 spans 15 residues. CDR1 and CDR2 from the germline V gene are SGDLS and YYNGEE. CDR3 in amino acids: CASSAVGQLNTEAFF. Written as DNA, the CDR3 is TGTGCCAGCAGCGCAGTAGGACAGCTGAACACTGAAGCTTTCTTT.

The chain recombines TRBV7-9 with TRBJ2-1; D uncertain. Germline V gene sequence: CDR1 SEHNR, CDR2 FQNEAQ (reference sequence). The CDR3 sequence is 14 residues long. Trimming stripped 1 base from V and 3 bases from J, with 7 bases between. The CDR3 reads CASSLGGNYNEQFF. The CDR3 DNA reads as TGTGCCAGCAGCTTAGGGGGTAACTACAATGAGCAGTTCTTC. Using reference TRBV7-9 and TRBJ2-1 for the parts outside the CDR3, the full variable domain is DTGVSQNPRHKITKRGQNVTFRCDPISEHNRLYWYRQTLGQGPEFLTYFQNEAQLEKSRLLSDRFSAERPKGSFSTLEIQRTEQGDSAMYLCASSLGGNYNEQFFGPGTRLTVL.

The chain couples TRBV27 to TRBJ2-7; tentative D call: TRBD1 (6 bases). The CDR3 runs to 16 residues. CDR1 is MNHEY and CDR2 is SMNVEV in the germline V gene (reference sequence). Trimming removed 2 bases from V and 0 bases from J, with 14 bases in between. Here the CDR3 reads CASSLVGTSSSYEQYF. Here the CDR3 DNA reads TGTGCCAGCAGTTTAGTTGGGACATCAAGCTCCTACGAGCAGTACTTC.

This clone was seen just once. The chain employs TRBV11-2 and TRBJ2-3, with D tentatively TRBD1 (6 bases). The germline V gene encodes CDR1 SGHAT and CDR2 FQNNGV. The V end lost 9 bases, the J end lost 3 bases, and 16 bases lay between the germline ends. CDR3 size: 14 residues. The CDR3 nucleotides are TGTGCCAGTGGACAGAACGTCAGGACAGATACGCAGTATTTT. Translation gives CASGQNVRTDTQYF.

The chain has TRBV30 and TRBJ2-2; D ambiguous. V was trimmed by 0 bases and J by 6 bases, leaving 8 bases between them. CDR1 and CDR2 from the germline V gene are GTSNPN and SVGIG (reference sequence). This CDR3 region has 13 residues. CDR3 loop: CAWSVNFAGELFF. The CDR3 region has the DNA TGTGCCTGGAGTGTAAACTTCGCCGGGGAGCTGTTTTTT.

This chain joins TRBV10-3 and TRBJ2-1, with D possibly TRBD2 on 5 matching bases. The V and J ends lost 4 bases and 7 bases respectively, with 8 bases between them. Germline values: CDR1 ENHRY, CDR2 SYGVKD. The CDR3 is 12 amino acids. CDR3 amino acids: CAISAGENEQFF. In DNA, the CDR3 is TGTGCCATCAGTGCCGGGGAGAATGAGCAGTTCTTC.

This clone was seen more than once but under ten times. This chain uses TRBV29-1 with TRBJ2-7; the match to TRBD1 covers 7 bases. The V gene end was trimmed by 7 bases and the J gene end by 2 bases; junction bases not matched to a gene: 11. Germline CDR1 SQVTM, CDR2 ANQGSEA. The CDR3 is 14 residues long. This CDR3 reads CSAARDRGAYEQYF. In DNA, the CDR3 is TGCAGCGCTGCCCGGGACAGAGGGGCCTACGAGCAGTACTTC.

The rearrangement uses TRBV10-1 and TRBJ1-1; D not certain. The germline V gene encodes CDR1 WNHNN and CDR2 SYGVQD (reference sequence). This CDR3 is built from 12 residues. Trimming left V 7 bases short and J 1 base short, with 7 bases between. The chain's CDR3 is CASKAPNTEAFF. The CDR3 DNA reads as TGCGCCAGCAAGGCCCCGAACACTGAAGCTTTCTTT.

The table lists this clone with a few counts. This rearrangement joins TRBV30 to TRBJ1-2; 9 bases match TRBD1. The CDR3 runs to 14 residues. Germline CDR1 is GTSNPN and CDR2 is SVGIG (reference sequence). Trimming cost V 2 bases and J 13 bases; bases outside gene matches: 14. Here the CDR3 DNA reads TGTGCCTGGAGTCATCGGGACAGGGTGTCCGTCAGCACCTTC. The encoded protein is CAWSHRDRVSVSTF.

This clone came up once. The chain links TRBV4-2 to TRBJ2-2; D might be TRBD1 (6 bases). This CDR3 region has 15 residues. V lost 5 bases to trimming and J lost 0 bases, with 10 bases between them. Germline values: CDR1 LGHNA, CDR2 YNFKEQ. This chain's CDR3 is CASSFRQANTGELFF. The CDR3 coding sequence is TGTGCCAGCAGCTTTCGACAGGCGAACACCGGGGAGCTGTTTTTT.

V and J are TRBV7-9 and TRBJ2-4; D might be TRBD1 or TRBD2, each matching 5 bases. Deletions cut 3 bases from V and 8 bases from J, with 17 bases between. CDR1 SEHNR and CDR2 FQNEAQ come from the germline V gene (reference sequence). The CDR3 covers 15 residues. In DNA, the CDR3 is TGTGCCAGCAGCTTTGTGTCCTCCATGGGGGACATTCAGTACTTC. It translates to CASSFVSSMGDIQYF.

This clone was picked up many times. The chain is built from TRBV29-1 and TRBJ2-5, with TRBD1 identical over 11 bases. V gave up 6 bases and J gave up 1 base; unmatched junction bases: 7. Germline CDR1 SQVTM, CDR2 ANQGSEA. The CDR3 contains 15 residues. CDR3 region: CSVISGTGGQETQYF. Here the CDR3 DNA reads TGCAGCGTGATTTCCGGGACAGGGGGCCAAGAGACCCAGTACTTC.

This clone was counted a few times. The CDR3 loop is CASSPLYRSYNEQFF. In DNA, the CDR3 is TGTGCCAGTAGCCCACTTTACCGCTCCTACAATGAGCAGTTCTTC. V usage is TRBV19 and J usage is TRBJ2-1, with unresolved D. V lost 6 bases and J 0 bases, leaving 12 bases between the germline ends. Germline loops: CDR1 LNHDA, CDR2 SQIVND (reference sequence). This CDR3 has 15 residues. Combining the CDR3 with reference TRBV19 and TRBJ2-1 gives the whole variable domain DGGITQSPKYLFRKEGQNVTLSCEQNLNHDAMYWYRQDPGQGLRLIYYSQIVNDFQKGDIAEGYSVSREKKESFPLTVTSAQKNPTAFYLCASSPLYRSYNEQFFGPGTRLTVL.

The chain is built from TRBV18 and TRBJ1-1; 7 bases are shared with TRBD1. The CDR3 consists of 18 residues. Looked up from germline, CDR1 is KGHSH and CDR2 is LQKENI. Trimming took 3 bases from V and 2 from J; bases not matched to a gene: 15. The CDR3 DNA follows: TGTGCCAGCTCACCCGTTCGGCAAAGGGGACAGTCTAACACTGAAGCTTTCTTT. Protein product: CASSPVRQRGQSNTEAFF.

The rearrangement links TRBV5-6 to TRBJ1-1; 8 nucleotides line up with TRBD1. V shed 2 bases, J shed 4 bases, and the junction held 1 base outside the gene matches. The CDR3 is 13 amino acids. Germline CDR1 and CDR2: SGHDT and YYEEEE. As DNA, the CDR3 is TGTGCCAGCAGCTTTGACAGGGGCACTGAAGCTTTCTTT. Encoded protein: CASSFDRGTEAFF. The variable domain in full, completed from reference TRBV5-6 and TRBJ1-1, reads DAGVTQSPTHLIKTRGQQVTLRCSPKSGHDTVSWYQQALGQGPQFIFQYYEEEERQRGNFPDRFSGHQFPNYSSELNVNALLLGDSALYLCASSFDRGTEAFFGQGTRLTVV.